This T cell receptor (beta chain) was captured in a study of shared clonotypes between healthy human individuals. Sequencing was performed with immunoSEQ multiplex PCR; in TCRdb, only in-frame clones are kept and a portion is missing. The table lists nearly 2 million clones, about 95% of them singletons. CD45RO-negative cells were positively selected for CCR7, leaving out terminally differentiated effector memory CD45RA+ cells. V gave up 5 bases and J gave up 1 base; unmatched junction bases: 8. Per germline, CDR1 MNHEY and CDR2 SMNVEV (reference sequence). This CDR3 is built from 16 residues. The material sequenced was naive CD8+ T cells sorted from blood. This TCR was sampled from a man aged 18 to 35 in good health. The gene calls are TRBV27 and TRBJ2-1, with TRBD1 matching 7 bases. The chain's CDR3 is CASSGNRGISYNEQFF. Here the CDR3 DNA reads TGTGCCAGCAGTGGAAACAGGGGAATTTCCTACAATGAGCAGTTCTTC.